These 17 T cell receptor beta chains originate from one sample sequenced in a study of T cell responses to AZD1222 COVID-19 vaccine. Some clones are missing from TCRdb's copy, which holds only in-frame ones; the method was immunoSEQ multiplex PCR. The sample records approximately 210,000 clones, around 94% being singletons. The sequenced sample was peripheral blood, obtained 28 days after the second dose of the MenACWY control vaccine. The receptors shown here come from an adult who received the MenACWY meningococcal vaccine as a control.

The CDR3 DNA reads TGTGCCAGCAGCCAAGCCCACCTTGGAAATCAGCCCCAGCATTTT. It encodes CASSQAHLGNQPQHF. The chain couples TRBV4-2 to TRBJ1-5; D gene ambiguous. The V and J ends lost 1 base and 4 bases respectively, with 11 bases between them. The CDR3 consists of 15 residues. Germline CDR1 is LGHNA and CDR2 is YNFKEQ.

The CDR3 DNA reads TGCAGTGCGAGCCCCTACAATGAGCAGTTCTTC. Protein: CSASPYNEQFF. The V and J genes are TRBV20-1 and TRBJ2-1, with unresolved D. This CDR3 contains 11 residues. Germline V CDR1 and CDR2: DFQATT, SNEGSKA (reference sequence). Trimming cost V 6 bases and J 2 bases, with 5 bases left between them.

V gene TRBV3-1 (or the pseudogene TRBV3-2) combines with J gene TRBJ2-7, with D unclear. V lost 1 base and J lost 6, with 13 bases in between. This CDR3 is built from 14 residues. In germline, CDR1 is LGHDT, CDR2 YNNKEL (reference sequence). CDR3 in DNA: TGTGCCAGCAGCCAAGTTCTGCCAACCACCGAGCAGTACTTC. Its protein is CASSQVLPTTEQYF.

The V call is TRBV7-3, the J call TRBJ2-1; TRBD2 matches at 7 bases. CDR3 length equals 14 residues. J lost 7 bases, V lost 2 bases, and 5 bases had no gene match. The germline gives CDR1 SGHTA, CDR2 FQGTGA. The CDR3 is CASSLAGVSNEQFF. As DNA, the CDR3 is TGTGCCAGCAGCTTAGCGGGAGTCTCAAATGAGCAGTTCTTC.

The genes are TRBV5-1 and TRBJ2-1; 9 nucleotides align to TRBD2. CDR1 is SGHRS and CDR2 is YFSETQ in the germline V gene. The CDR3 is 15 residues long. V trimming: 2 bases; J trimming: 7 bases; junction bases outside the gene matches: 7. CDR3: CASSFGTSRTNEQFF. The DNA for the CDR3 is TGCGCCAGCAGCTTCGGGACTAGCCGGACGAATGAGCAGTTCTTC.

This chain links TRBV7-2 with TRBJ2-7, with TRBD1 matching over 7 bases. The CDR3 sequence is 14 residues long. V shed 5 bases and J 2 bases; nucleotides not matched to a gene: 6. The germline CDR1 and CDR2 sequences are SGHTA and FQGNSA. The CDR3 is CASSPTGVTYEQYF. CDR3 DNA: TGTGCCAGCAGCCCTACAGGGGTGACCTACGAGCAGTACTTC.

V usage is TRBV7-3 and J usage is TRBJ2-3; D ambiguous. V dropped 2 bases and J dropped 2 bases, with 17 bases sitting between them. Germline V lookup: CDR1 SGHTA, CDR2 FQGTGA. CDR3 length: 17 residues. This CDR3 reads CASSLGFGQEITDTQYF. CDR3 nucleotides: TGTGCCAGCAGCTTAGGCTTTGGGCAGGAAATCACAGATACGCAGTATTTT.

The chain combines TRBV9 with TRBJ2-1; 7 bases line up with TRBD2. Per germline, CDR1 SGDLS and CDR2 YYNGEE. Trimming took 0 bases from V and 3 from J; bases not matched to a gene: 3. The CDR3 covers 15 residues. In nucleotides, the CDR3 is TGTGCCAGCAGCGTAGGACTAGCAGACTACAATGAGCAGTTCTTC. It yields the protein CASSVGLADYNEQFF. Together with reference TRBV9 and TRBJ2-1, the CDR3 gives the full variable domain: DSGVTQTPKHLITATGQRVTLRCSPRSGDLSVYWYQQSLDQGLQFLIQYYNGEERAKGNILERFSAQQFPDLHSELNLSSLELGDSALYFCASSVGLADYNEQFFGPGTRLTVL.

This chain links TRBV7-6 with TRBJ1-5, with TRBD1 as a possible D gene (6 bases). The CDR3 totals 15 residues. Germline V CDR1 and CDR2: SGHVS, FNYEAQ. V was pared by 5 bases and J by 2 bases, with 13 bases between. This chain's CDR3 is CASSLNPGGNQPQHF. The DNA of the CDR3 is TGTGCCAGCAGCCTAAACCCAGGGGGCAATCAGCCCCAGCATTTT.

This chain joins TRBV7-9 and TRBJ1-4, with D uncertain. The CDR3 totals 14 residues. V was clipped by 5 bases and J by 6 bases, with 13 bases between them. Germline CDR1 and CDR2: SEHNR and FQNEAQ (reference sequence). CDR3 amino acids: CASSPPGIDEKLFF. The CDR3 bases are TGTGCCAGCAGCCCCCCGGGAATAGATGAAAAACTGTTTTTT.

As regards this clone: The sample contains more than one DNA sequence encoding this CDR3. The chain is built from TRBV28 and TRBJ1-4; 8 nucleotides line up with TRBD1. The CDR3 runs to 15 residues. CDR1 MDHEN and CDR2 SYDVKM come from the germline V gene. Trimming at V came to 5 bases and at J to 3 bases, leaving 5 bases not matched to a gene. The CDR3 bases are TGTGCCAGCAGTCCCCAGGGGGCGGCTAATGAAAAACTGTTTTTT. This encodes CASSPQGAANEKLFF.

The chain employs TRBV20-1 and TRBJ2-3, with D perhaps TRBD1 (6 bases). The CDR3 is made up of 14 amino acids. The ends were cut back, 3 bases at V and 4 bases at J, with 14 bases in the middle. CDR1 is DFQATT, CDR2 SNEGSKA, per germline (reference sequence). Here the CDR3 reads CSASGPSGADTQYF. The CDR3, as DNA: TGCAGTGCTAGTGGCCCCTCAGGGGCAGATACGCAGTATTTT.

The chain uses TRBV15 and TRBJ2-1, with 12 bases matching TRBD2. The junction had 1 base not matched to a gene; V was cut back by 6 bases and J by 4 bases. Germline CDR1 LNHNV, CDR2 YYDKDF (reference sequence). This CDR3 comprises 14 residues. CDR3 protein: CATSGTSGYNEQFF. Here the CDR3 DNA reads TGTGCCACCAGTGGGACTAGCGGGTACAATGAGCAGTTCTTC.

The CDR3 loop is CASSLAGQGRTDTQYF. The CDR3, as DNA: TGCGCCAGCAGCTTGGCGGGACAGGGACGGACAGATACGCAGTATTTT. The chain recombines TRBV5-1 with TRBJ2-3; 9 nucleotides agree with TRBD1. Unmatched junction bases numbered 5, after V lost 0 bases and J lost 3 bases. This CDR3 is built from 16 residues. Germline V gene data show CDR1 as SGHRS and CDR2 as YFSETQ.

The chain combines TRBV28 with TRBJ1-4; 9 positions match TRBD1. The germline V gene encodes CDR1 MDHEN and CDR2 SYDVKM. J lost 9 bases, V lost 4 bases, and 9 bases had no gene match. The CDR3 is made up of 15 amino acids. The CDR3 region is CASSSGQGGRKKLFF. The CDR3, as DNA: TGTGCCAGCAGTTCGGGACAGGGAGGGAGGAAAAAACTGTTTTTT.

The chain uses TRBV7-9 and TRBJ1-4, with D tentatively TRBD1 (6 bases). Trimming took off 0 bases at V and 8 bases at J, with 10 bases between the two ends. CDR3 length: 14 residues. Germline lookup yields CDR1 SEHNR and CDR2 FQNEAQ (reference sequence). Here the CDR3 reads CASSLAGQTEKLFF. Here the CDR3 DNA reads TGTGCCAGCAGCTTAGCCGGACAGACCGAAAAACTGTTTTTT.

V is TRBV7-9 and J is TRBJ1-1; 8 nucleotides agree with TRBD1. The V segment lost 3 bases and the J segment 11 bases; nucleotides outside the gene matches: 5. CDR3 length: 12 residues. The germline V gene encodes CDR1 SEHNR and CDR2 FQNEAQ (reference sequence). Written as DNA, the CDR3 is TGTGCCAGCAGCTTGCAGGGGGCTGGCGCTTTCTTT. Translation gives CASSLQGAGAFF.